Shown below are 23 T cell receptor beta chains from a single sample sequenced in a study of T cell repertoires in cytomegalovirus infection. TCRdb fed the reads into MiXCR, producing one record per CDR3 protein. The table records some 240,000 distinct CDR3 sequences, around 15% of them present only once. Material for sequencing was CD8+ T cells from PBMCs. The receptors derive from a human donor in good health (CMV status not recorded). Some clones in this sample may be carry-over from other donors' samples.

The chain is built from TRBV28 and TRBJ2-2, with 12 bases lining up with TRBD2. Trimming at V came to 2 bases and at J to 5 bases, leaving 9 bases not matched to a gene. From germline, CDR1 is MDHEN and CDR2 SYDVKM. This CDR3 is 18 amino acids long. DNA of the CDR3: TGTGCCAGCAGTTTAAGATCTAGCGGGGGGGCCTTTACCGGGGAGCTGTTTTTT. Amino acids: CASSLRSSGGAFTGELFF.

There are a few counts of this clonotype. V usage is TRBV6-5 and J usage is TRBJ2-3; D is unresolved. The CDR3 spans 13 residues. Between the trimmed V and J ends, which lost 6 bases and 6 bases, there was a span of 13 bases. Germline loops: CDR1 MNHEY, CDR2 SVGAGI. As DNA, the CDR3 is TGTGCCAGCAGCCCGGCCGGTATTGATACGCAGTATTTT. It encodes CASSPAGIDTQYF.

The table lists this clonotype with many counts. The chain combines TRBV7-8 with TRBJ2-3; 8 bases are a match to TRBD1. The CDR3 has 14 residues. V trimming: 5 bases; J trimming: 5 bases; junction bases outside the gene matches: 6. Germline-derived CDR1 and CDR2 are SGHVS and FQNEAQ. CDR3: CASSEGQGKDTQYF. CDR3 bases: TGTGCCAGCAGCGAAGGACAGGGAAAAGATACGCAGTATTTT.

The rearrangement links TRBV20-1 to TRBJ2-7; 10 bases map to TRBD2. CDR1 is DFQATT and CDR2 is SNEGSKA in the germline V gene (reference sequence). The V segment lost 0 bases and the J segment 2 bases; nucleotides outside the gene matches: 4. CDR3 length equals 15 residues. This CDR3 is CSARDLSGGAYEQYF. The CDR3 nucleotides read TGCAGTGCTAGAGATTTAAGCGGGGGGGCCTACGAGCAGTACTTC.

Worth noting for this clonotype: Sequence at one end of the junction differs from germline and may be a read error. The V call is TRBV28, the J call TRBJ2-3, with a weak D call TRBD1 (5 bases). Germline lookup yields CDR1 MDHEN and CDR2 SYDVKM. This CDR3 has 13 amino acids. Here the CDR3 DNA reads TGTGCCAGCAGTTTATCCCCGACAGATGCGCAGTATTTT. Protein sequence: CASSLSPTDAQYF.

V gene TRBV4-2 combines with J gene TRBJ1-4; tentatively, D is TRBD1 (6 bases). The CDR3 extends over 14 amino acids. Trimming removed 4 bases at V and 6 bases at J, with 12 bases between. CDR1 is LGHNA and CDR2 is YNFKEQ in the germline V gene. In nucleotides, the CDR3 is TGTGCCAGCAGCCCCCGGACAGTGGATGAAAAACTGTTTTTT. It codes for CASSPRTVDEKLFF.

The CDR3 region is CSVPGLANTGELFF. Here the CDR3 DNA reads TGCAGCGTACCCGGACTAGCAAACACCGGGGAGCTGTTTTTT. The chain is built from TRBV29-1 and TRBJ2-2, with TRBD2 matching 8 bases. Germline V lookup: CDR1 SQVTM, CDR2 ANQGSEA. The junction had 5 bases not matched to a gene; V was cut back by 6 bases and J by 2 bases. The CDR3 runs to 14 residues.

This clonotype was recorded a few times. The genes are TRBV7-9 and TRBJ1-2; D is unclear. The CDR3 extends over 12 amino acids. V shed 6 bases and J shed 5 bases, with 10 bases lying between them. Germline values: CDR1 SEHNR, CDR2 FQNEAQ (reference sequence). CDR3 amino acids: CASRPDNYGYTF. For the CDR3, the DNA is TGTGCCAGCAGACCCGACAATTATGGCTACACCTTC.

This clonotype has at least ten counts. The chain has TRBV5-5 and TRBJ2-5; the D gene is possibly TRBD1 (6 bases). Germline V gene data show CDR1 as SGHKS and CDR2 as YYEKEE (reference sequence). V shed 3 bases and J shed 2 bases, with 11 bases lying between them. This CDR3 contains 14 residues. In nucleotides, the CDR3 is TGTGCCAGCAGCTCCAGGACAGATCAAGAGACCCAGTACTTC. Its translation is CASSSRTDQETQYF.

This clonotype came up a few times. The genes are TRBV12-3 or TRBV12-4 and TRBJ2-1, with D perhaps TRBD2 (6 bases). V lost 6 bases and J 9 bases, leaving 18 bases between the germline ends. The CDR3 contains 14 residues. The CDR3 spells CASSEGGVLVEQFF. The CDR3 DNA follows: TGTGCCAGCAGCGAGGGCGGGGTTTTGGTTGAGCAGTTCTTC.

This clonotype was counted ten times or more. CDR3 protein: CASGVGELFF. The CDR3 region has the DNA TGTGCCAGCGGAGTCGGGGAGCTGTTTTTT. The chain employs TRBV6-1 and TRBJ2-2; D uncertain. The CDR3 contains 10 residues. Looked up from germline, CDR1 is MNHNS and CDR2 is SASEGT. Trimming pared 8 bases from V and 7 bases from J, leaving 5 bases between.

This clonotype was detected only a few times. This chain joins TRBV7-9 and TRBJ2-1; maybe TRBD1 (6 bases). The CDR3 covers 16 residues. Germline-derived CDR1 and CDR2 are SEHNR and FQNEAQ (reference sequence). Trimming stripped 2 bases from V and 9 bases from J, with 20 bases between. The CDR3 DNA is TGTGCCAGCAGCTTAAACGGCAGGGGACCACCCGGTGAGCAGTTCTTC. This gives the protein CASSLNGRGPPGEQFF.

The CDR3 bases are TGTGCCACCAGTGACCCGGACAGACAAGAGACCCAGTACTTC. Its translation: CATSDPDRQETQYF. This chain uses TRBV24-1 with TRBJ2-5, with a weak D call TRBD1 (6 bases). Looked up from germline, CDR1 is KGHDR and CDR2 is SFDVKD. The V gene lost 4 bases and the J gene lost 2 bases, with 10 bases spanning the gap. The CDR3 consists of 14 residues.

This clonotype was counted between two and nine times. The chain couples TRBV7-6 to TRBJ1-6; no reliable D call. The CDR3 spans 14 residues. V lost 5 bases to trimming and J lost 7 bases, with 12 bases between them. Germline lookup yields CDR1 SGHVS and CDR2 FNYEAQ. This chain's CDR3 is CASSPPEYNSPLHF. Written as DNA, the CDR3 is TGTGCCAGCAGCCCCCCGGAGTACAATTCACCCCTCCACTTT.

Turning to this clonotype: A much larger clonotype is one base distant, so this may be a read error. The chain uses TRBV7-8 and TRBJ2-5; 8 nucleotides line up with TRBD2. Germline V gene sequence: CDR1 SGHVS, CDR2 FQNEAQ. Trimming cost V 2 bases and J 8 bases; bases outside gene matches: 10. CDR3 length: 15 amino acids. CDR3: CASSLLRGGGDTQYF. The CDR3 DNA sequence: TGTGCCAGCAGCTTACTTCGGGGGGGCGGAGACACCCAGTACTTC.

The sample holds many counts of this clonotype. The chain employs TRBV7-2 and TRBJ2-2; no firm D call. This CDR3 has 14 residues. With 1 base removed from V and 9 bases from J, the gap between germline ends came to 12 bases. CDR1 SGHTA and CDR2 FQGNSA come from the germline V gene. CDR3 DNA sequence: TGTGCCAGCAGCTTAGGACTCCCGCCCCGGGAGCTGTTTTTT. It yields the protein CASSLGLPPRELFF.

This clonotype was picked up many times. The V call is TRBV7-9, the J call TRBJ1-4; no definite D call. Germline V gives CDR1 SEHNR, CDR2 FQNEAQ (reference sequence). CDR3 length: 14 amino acids. The V gene lost 1 base and the J gene lost 7 bases, with 10 bases spanning the gap. The CDR3 nucleotides read TGTGCCAGCAGCTTAGAGGGCGGTGGTGAAAAACTGTTTTTT. Protein sequence: CASSLEGGGEKLFF.

This clonotype was seen more than once but under ten times. This chain joins TRBV11-2 and TRBJ2-5, with D tentatively TRBD1 (5 bases). The ends were cut back, 1 base at V and 5 bases at J, with 14 bases in the middle. The CDR3 sequence is 15 residues long. CDR1 is SGHAT and CDR2 is FQNNGV in the germline V gene. The CDR3 spells CASSLGGWGAETQYF. CDR3 nucleotides: TGTGCCAGCAGCTTAGGAGGCTGGGGCGCCGAGACCCAGTACTTC.

This chain links TRBV28 with TRBJ1-2; 10 bases align to TRBD1. The CDR3 covers 18 residues. J lost 5 bases, V lost 5 bases, and 17 bases had no gene match. The germline V gene has CDR1 MDHEN and CDR2 SYDVKM. The CDR3 DNA follows: TGTGCCAGCAGTCTCCCTCCGACAGGGGGCACTATAGCTTATGGCTACACCTTC. Amino acids: CASSLPPTGGTIAYGYTF.

This clonotype has a count of ten or more. J is TRBJ2-1 and V is TRBV5-1; 7 bases line up with TRBD1. CDR1 and CDR2 (germline): SGHRS, YFSETQ. The ends lost 4 bases at V and 4 bases at J; junction bases unmatched: 2. The CDR3 extends over 13 amino acids. CDR3 nucleotide sequence: TGCGCCAGCAGCCAGACAGGGTACAATGAGCAGTTCTTC. Protein product: CASSQTGYNEQFF.

This clonotype was seen a few times. CDR3 region: CATSRDRPGKTYNEQFF. The CDR3 nucleotides are TGTGCCACCAGCAGAGATCGCCCGGGGAAGACTTACAATGAGCAGTTCTTC. This sequence joins TRBV15 and TRBJ2-1; D might be TRBD2 (5 bases). V lost 0 bases to trimming and J lost 4 bases, with 16 bases between them. The CDR3 has 17 residues. CDR1 is LNHNV and CDR2 is YYDKDF in the germline V gene (reference sequence). The complete variable domain, with remaining parts taken from reference TRBV15 and TRBJ2-1, reads DAMVIQNPRYQVTQFGKPVTLSCSQTLNHNVMYWYQQKSSQAPKLLFHYYDKDFNNEADTPDNFQSRRPNTSFCFLDIRSPGLGDTAMYLCATSRDRPGKTYNEQFFGPGTRLTVL.

This clonotype was found many times. This rearrangement joins TRBV12-3 or TRBV12-4 to TRBJ1-5; D is ambiguous. The ends were cut back, 2 bases at V and 10 bases at J, with 9 bases in the middle. This CDR3 comprises 12 residues. The CDR3 here is CASSLNSVPQHF. For the CDR3, the DNA is TGTGCCAGCAGTTTAAACTCAGTACCCCAGCATTTT.

This clonotype has only a few counts. The chain couples TRBV6-6 to TRBJ2-3, with TRBD2 identical over 9 bases. From germline, CDR1 is MNHNY and CDR2 SVGAGI (reference sequence). Germline trimming cut 6 bases from V and 1 base from J; bases unmatched to any gene: 2. The CDR3 sequence is 14 residues long. CDR3 nucleotide sequence: TGTGCCAGCAGGGCTAGCGGGGGCACAGATACGCAGTATTTT. Translating it yields CASRASGGTDTQYF.